This TCR beta chain was obtained from a study of radiotherapy plus CTLA-4 blockade in lung cancer. The trim removed 1 base at V and 5 bases at J, leaving 1 base unmatched. CDR3 length equals 15 residues. CDR1 and CDR2 (germline): SGHNT, YENEEA. Libraries were prepared by immunoSEQ multiplex PCR; TCRdb keeps only in-frame clonotypes and omits some of them. The top ten clones hold more than 4% of a sample with about 53,000 clones, around four fifths of them seen once. The sequenced sample was peripheral blood, obtained from a patient treated with radiotherapy plus ipilimumab. This sequence joins TRBV11-3 and TRBJ2-2; TRBD1 aligns across 10 bases. This clonotype originated in a human donor with non-small cell lung cancer whose response to radiotherapy plus ipilimumab could not be evaluated. CDR3 sequence reads: CASSLAGQGTGELFF. In nucleotides, the CDR3 is TGTGCCAGCAGCTTAGCGGGACAGGGGACCGGGGAGCTGTTTTTT.